A few counts support the clone carrying this TCR beta chain. Its antigen remains unknown. The sample originates from a study of cytomegalovirus exposure and HLA in healthy donors. Notes on the study in general: The listing of 150 to 200 TCR beta chains classed them as cytomegalovirus-associated.

Per germline, CDR1 LNHNV and CDR2 YYDKDF (reference sequence). V lost 1 base and J lost 3, with 9 bases in between. The CDR3 length is 14 residues. TCRdb's table, derived via immunoSEQ multiplex PCR, lists solely in-frame clones and lacks some. The table records over 200,000 clones, roughly 80% of them present only once. The sequencing sample was made of PBMCs. The rearrangement joins TRBV15 to TRBJ1-2; D not certain. This clonotype was obtained from a woman aged 18-35 years in good health and CMV-seronegative. The CDR3 loop reads CATSRGGSDYGYTF. The CDR3 DNA reads as TGTGCCACCAGCAGAGGAGGATCTGACTATGGCTACACCTTC.